The 9 T cell receptor beta chains presented below share a single source sample, sequenced in a study of shared clonotypes between healthy human individuals. Sequencing was performed with immunoSEQ multiplex PCR; in TCRdb, only in-frame clones are kept and a portion is missing. The table lists some 2,100,000 clones, 90% to 95% of them singletons. CD45RO-negative, CCR7-positively selected cells formed the naive CD8 fraction, excluding terminally differentiated effector memory CD45RA+ cells. The sequenced sample was naive CD8+ T cells from PBMCs. These receptors came from a man aged 18-30 years in good health. Some clones in this sample may be carry-over from other donors' samples.

V gene TRBV27 combines with J gene TRBJ1-4; 7 positions agree with TRBD1. The J segment lost 8 bases and the V segment lost 0 bases, leaving 15 bases of the junction unmatched. In germline, CDR1 is MNHEY, CDR2 SMNVEV (reference sequence). There are 18 residues in the CDR3. In nucleotides, the CDR3 is TGTGCCAGCAGTTTATCATTCGGGGGGCGTACAGGGGCCGAAAAACTGTTTTTT. It yields the protein CASSLSFGGRTGAEKLFF.

The chain employs TRBV7-6 and TRBJ2-2; the D is unclear. Germline V lookup: CDR1 SGHVS, CDR2 FNYEAQ. The CDR3 covers 20 residues. V was pared by 2 bases and J by 0 bases, with 22 bases between. The CDR3: CASSLIPPTQLTANTGELFF. CDR3 sequence (DNA): TGTGCCAGCAGCTTAATCCCCCCTACCCAACTAACGGCGAACACCGGGGAGCTGTTTTTT.

This clone was counted only a few times. The V and J genes are TRBV14 and TRBJ2-7, with 7 bases that match TRBD2. The CDR3 sequence is 16 residues long. Germline-derived CDR1 and CDR2 are SGHDN and FVKESK. The V and J ends lost 4 bases and 2 bases, in that order; junction bases with no gene match: 11. CDR3: CASSRGRLAATYEQYF. For the CDR3, the DNA is TGTGCCAGCAGCCGAGGCAGACTAGCAGCGACCTACGAGCAGTACTTC.

The rearrangement joins TRBV7-3 to TRBJ2-3; 11 bases match TRBD2. Per the germline V gene, CDR1 is SGHTA and CDR2 is FQGTGA. V was clipped by 5 bases and J by 6 bases; unmatched bases: 16. This CDR3 contains 18 residues. CDR3 residues: CASSVLPGTSGSRDTQYF. Written as DNA, the CDR3 is TGTGCCAGCAGCGTACTTCCCGGGACTAGCGGTTCTAGGGATACGCAGTATTTT.

The rearrangement joins TRBV11-2 to TRBJ1-6, with D possibly matching TRBD1 (6 bases). Germline CDR1 SGHAT, CDR2 FQNNGV. Trimming pared 1 base from V and 6 bases from J, leaving 10 bases between. The CDR3 loop spans 15 amino acids. CDR3 residues: CASSLGADSNSPLHF. CDR3 bases: TGTGCCAGCAGCTTAGGAGCGGACAGTAATTCACCCCTCCACTTT.

The chain carries TRBV6-1 and TRBJ1-1; D gene ambiguous. V lost 8 bases and J lost 4, with 17 bases in between. This CDR3 comprises 14 residues. Germline V gives CDR1 MNHNS, CDR2 SASEGT. The CDR3 here is CASAFQEQRTEAFF. The CDR3 DNA follows: TGTGCCAGCGCCTTTCAGGAGCAGCGCACTGAAGCTTTCTTT.

CDR3 DNA sequence: TGTGCCAGCAGCTGGGGGGACCGTGGCTCCTACGAGCAGTACTTC. Translation gives CASSWGDRGSYEQYF. This rearrangement joins TRBV5-8 to TRBJ2-7, with D maybe TRBD2 (6 bases). CDR3 length: 15 amino acids. Trimming took off 3 bases at V and 0 bases at J, with 13 bases between the two ends. Germline V gene sequence: CDR1 SGHTS, CDR2 YDEGEE.

V is TRBV29-1 and J is TRBJ2-3; possible D gene TRBD1, 6 bases. Germline V gives CDR1 SQVTM, CDR2 ANQGSEA. The CDR3 spans 14 residues. The V gene lost 1 base and the J gene lost 6 bases, with 14 bases spanning the gap. CDR3 residues: CSVEVSDSQDTQYF. The CDR3 DNA is TGCAGCGTTGAAGTTTCGGACAGTCAGGATACGCAGTATTTT.

The V gene is TRBV18, the J gene TRBJ2-7, with 8 bases aligning to TRBD2. Trimming removed 2 bases from V and 2 bases from J; junction bases left unmatched: 8. Germline assignment: CDR1 KGHSH and CDR2 LQKENI. The CDR3 runs 16 residues. Here the CDR3 DNA reads TGTGCCAGCTCACCAGGAACTAGCGGAGACCCCTACGAGCAGTACTTC. Translated, it gives CASSPGTSGDPYEQYF.